Only a few counts were recorded for the clone carrying this TCR beta chain. Its antigen is currently unknown. The entry originates in a study of post-analysis software for immune sequencing data. At the level of the study: The disease courses spanned relapsing-remitting, secondary progressive and progressive-relapsing forms of multiple sclerosis.

Study-wide points: Controls' normalized Chao1 diversity significantly exceeded that of multiple sclerosis patients. Comparison of patients with controls showed 4 to 6 TRBV segments more frequent in patients, TRBV5-6, TRBV5-1 and TRBV20-1 among them.

The authors incorporated unique molecular identifiers into the TCR beta cDNA libraries. The yield from around 1 to 10 million T cells was around 500,000 cDNA molecules in total. TCRdb re-called the PCR reads through MiXCR, storing one row per CDR3 protein. The sample gives roughly 410,000 distinct CDR3 sequences, approximately 38% of which show up once; 13% is in the top ten. CDR3 length: 15 amino acids. V lost 2 bases to trimming and J lost 2 bases; unmatched junction nucleotides: 3. The receptor was isolated from a girl between 10 and 17 years old with multiple sclerosis. The sequenced material came from blood. This chain connects TRBV12-3 or TRBV12-4 to TRBJ2-1; 7 positions match TRBD2. CDR3 sequence (DNA): TGTGCCAGCAGTTTACGGGACTACCCCTACAATGAGCAGTTCTTC. It is translated as CASSLRDYPYNEQFF.